This T cell receptor (beta chain) was sequenced in a study of blood T cell repertoires in COVID-19. Study-level background: Samples representing acute and convalescent COVID-19 were sourced from the United States, Italy and Spain. Sample material is recorded as cDNA or gDNA derived from T cells, B-cell-depleted T cells, or PBMCs.

As processed by the authors: Cell counts per sample came from amplifying reference gene primers. Profiled with immunoSEQ multiplex PCR; TCRdb holds only in-frame clones, not every one. From that table come the V and J calls and clone size; the DNA was used to work out D and trimming. The repertoire holds 20,000 or so clones, with 84% as singletons. There are 16 residues in the CDR3. The germline V gene has CDR1 SGHDN and CDR2 FVKESK. The ends lost 4 bases at V and 8 bases at J; junction bases unmatched: 14. The source material was peripheral blood. The TCR originated in a middle-aged man with acute or convalescent COVID-19. The V and J genes are TRBV14 and TRBJ1-2; 9 bases are a match to TRBD1. In DNA form, the CDR3 reads TGTGCCAGCAGCCTTCCGGGACAGGGTCCGTTAGGAGGCTACACCTTC. This sequence encodes CASSLPGQGPLGGYTF.